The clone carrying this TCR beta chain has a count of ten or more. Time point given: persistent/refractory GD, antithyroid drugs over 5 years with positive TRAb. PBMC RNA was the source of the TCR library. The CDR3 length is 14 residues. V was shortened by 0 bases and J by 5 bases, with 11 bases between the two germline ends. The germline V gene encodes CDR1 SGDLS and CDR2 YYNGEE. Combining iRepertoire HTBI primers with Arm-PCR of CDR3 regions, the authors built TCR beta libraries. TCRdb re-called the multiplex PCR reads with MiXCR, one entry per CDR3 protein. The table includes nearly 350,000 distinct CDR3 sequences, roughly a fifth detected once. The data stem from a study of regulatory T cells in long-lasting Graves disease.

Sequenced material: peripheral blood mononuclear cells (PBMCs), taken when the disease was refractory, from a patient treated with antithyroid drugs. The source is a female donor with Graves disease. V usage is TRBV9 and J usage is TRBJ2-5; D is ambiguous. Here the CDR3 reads CASSVVESWETQYF. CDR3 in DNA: TGTGCCAGCAGCGTAGTAGAATCCTGGGAGACCCAGTACTTC.